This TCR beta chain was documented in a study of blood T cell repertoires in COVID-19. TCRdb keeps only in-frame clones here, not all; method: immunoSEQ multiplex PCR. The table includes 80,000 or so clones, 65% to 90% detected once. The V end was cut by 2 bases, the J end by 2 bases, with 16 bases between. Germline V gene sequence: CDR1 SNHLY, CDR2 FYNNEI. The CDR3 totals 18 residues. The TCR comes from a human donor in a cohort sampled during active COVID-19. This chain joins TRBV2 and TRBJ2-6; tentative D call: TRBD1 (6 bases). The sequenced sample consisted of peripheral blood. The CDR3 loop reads CASSEYRLGGTGANVLTF. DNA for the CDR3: TGTGCCAGCAGTGAATACCGGCTAGGGGGAACTGGGGCCAACGTCCTGACTTTC.